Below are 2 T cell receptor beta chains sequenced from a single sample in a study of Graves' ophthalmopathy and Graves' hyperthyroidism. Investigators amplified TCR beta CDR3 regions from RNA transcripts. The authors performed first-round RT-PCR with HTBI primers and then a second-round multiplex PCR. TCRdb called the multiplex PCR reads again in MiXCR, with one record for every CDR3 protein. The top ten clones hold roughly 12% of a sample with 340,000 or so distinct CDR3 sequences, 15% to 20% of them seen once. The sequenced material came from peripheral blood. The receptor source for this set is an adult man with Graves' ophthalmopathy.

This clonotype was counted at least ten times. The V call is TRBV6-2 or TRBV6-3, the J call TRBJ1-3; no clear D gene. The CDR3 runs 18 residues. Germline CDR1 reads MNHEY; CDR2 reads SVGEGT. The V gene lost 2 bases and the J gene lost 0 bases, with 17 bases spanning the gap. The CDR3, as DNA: TGTGCCAGCAGTTACCCTTCAGGCTCCGGGCTCTCTGGAAACACCATATATTTT. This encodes CASSYPSGSGLSGNTIYF.

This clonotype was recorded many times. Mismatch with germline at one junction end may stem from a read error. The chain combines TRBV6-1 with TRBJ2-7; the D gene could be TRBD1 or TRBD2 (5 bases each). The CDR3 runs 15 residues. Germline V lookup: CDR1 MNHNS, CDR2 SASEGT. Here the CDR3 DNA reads TGTGCCAGCAGTGAGACTACACCAGAGGGGTACGAGCGGTACTTC. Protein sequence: CASSETTPEGYERYF.